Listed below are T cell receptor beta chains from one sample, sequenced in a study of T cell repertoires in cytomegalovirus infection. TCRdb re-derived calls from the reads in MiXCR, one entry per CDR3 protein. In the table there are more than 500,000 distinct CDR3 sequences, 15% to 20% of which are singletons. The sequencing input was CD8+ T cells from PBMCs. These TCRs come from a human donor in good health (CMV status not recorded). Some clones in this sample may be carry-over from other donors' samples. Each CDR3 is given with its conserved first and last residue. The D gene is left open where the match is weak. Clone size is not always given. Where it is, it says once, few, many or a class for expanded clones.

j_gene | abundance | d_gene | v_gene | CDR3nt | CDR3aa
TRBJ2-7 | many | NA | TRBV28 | TGTGCCAGCCAATCTTTTGGGGAGGTCTTCGGATACGAGCAGTACTTC | CASQSFGEVFGYEQYF
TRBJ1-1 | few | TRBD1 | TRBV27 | TGTGCCAGCAGTCAAGAATTCTACAGGGGGAAGAACACTGAAGCTTTCTTT | CASSQEFYRGKNTEAFF
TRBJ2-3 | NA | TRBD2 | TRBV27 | TGTGACAGCAGTCCCCTTAGCGGGGGGGGGGCAGATACGCAGTATTTT | CDSSPLSGGGADTQYF
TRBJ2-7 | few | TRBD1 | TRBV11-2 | TGTGCCAGCAGCTTAAGGACAGGGGTCGAGCAGTACTTC | CASSLRTGVEQYF
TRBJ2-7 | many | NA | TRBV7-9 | TGTGCCAGCAGCTTAGACCAATCCTACGAGCAGTACTTC | CASSLDQSYEQYF
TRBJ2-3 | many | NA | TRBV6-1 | TGTGCCAGCAGTCCCCGACTACGTACAGATACGCAGTATTTT | CASSPRLRTDTQYF
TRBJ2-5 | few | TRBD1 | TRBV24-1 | TGTGCCACCAGTGATTTTAGACAGGGGGGGCGAGAGACCCAGTACTTC | CATSDFRQGGRETQYF
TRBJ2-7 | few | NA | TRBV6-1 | TGTGCCAGCAGAGACGAGAGCTCCTACGAGCAGTACTTC | CASRDESSYEQYF
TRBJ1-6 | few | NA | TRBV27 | TGTGCCACCCGGAGAGGGGTCACGATGTCACCCCTCCACTTT | CATRRGVTMSPLHF
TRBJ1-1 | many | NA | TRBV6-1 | TGTGCCAGCAGTGAAGCTTCCGGGGACACTGAAGCTTTCTTT | CASSEASGDTEAFF
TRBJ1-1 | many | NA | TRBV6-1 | TGTGCCAGCCTCATTGGGACTGAAGCTTTCTTT | CASLIGTEAFF
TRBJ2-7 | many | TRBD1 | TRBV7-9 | TGTGCCAGCAGCTTAGGGGACAGGGTCCCCTACGAGCAGTACTTC | CASSLGDRVPYEQYF
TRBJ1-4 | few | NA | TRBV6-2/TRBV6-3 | TGTGCCAGCAGTTACTTACGCAGATCAACTAATGAAAAACTGTTTTTT | CASSYLRRSTNEKLFF
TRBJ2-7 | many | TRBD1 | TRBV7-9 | TGTGCCAGCAGCTTAGCCCCCGGGACAGGGTTCTACGAGCAGTACTTC | CASSLAPGTGFYEQYF
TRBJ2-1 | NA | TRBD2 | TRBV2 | TGTGCCAGCAGTGAAGGGACTAGCGGGAGGGCCTCTCCCTCGAATGAGCAGTTCTTC | CASSEGTSGRASPSNEQFF
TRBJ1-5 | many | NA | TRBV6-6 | TGTGCCAGCGGCTTTCGAGGGGGCAATCAGCCCCAGCATTTT | CASGFRGGNQPQHF
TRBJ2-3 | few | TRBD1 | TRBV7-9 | TGTGCCAGCAGCTTAGCGGGACAGGGGCCCACAGATACGCAGTATTTT | CASSLAGQGPTDTQYF
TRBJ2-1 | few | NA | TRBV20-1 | TGCAGTGCTAGAAGATCGTCGGTCTCCTACAATGAGCAGTTCTTC | CSARRSSVSYNEQFF
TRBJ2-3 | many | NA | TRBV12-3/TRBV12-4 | TGTGCGGGGAGTCGAGGGGGGGATACGCAGTATTTT | CAGSRGGDTQYF
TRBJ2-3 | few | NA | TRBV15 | TGTGCCACCAGCAGGAGGACGGGAATAAGCACAGATACGCAGTATTTT | CATSRRTGISTDTQYF
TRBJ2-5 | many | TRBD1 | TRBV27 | TGTGCCAGCAGTTTATGGGACAGCCCACCCCAAGAGACCCAGTACTTC | CASSLWDSPPQETQYF
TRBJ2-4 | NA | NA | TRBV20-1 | TGCAGTGCTCGCGGGGCCAAAAACATTCAGTACTTC | CSARGAKNIQYF
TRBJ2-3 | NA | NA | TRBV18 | TGTGCCAGCTCACCTTGGGACGGAGGAGATACGCAGTATTTT | CASSPWDGGDTQYF
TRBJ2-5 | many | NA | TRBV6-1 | TGTGCCAGCTCCCCCGTGGGTGAACAAGAGACCCAGTACTTC | CASSPVGEQETQYF